This passage covers 19 T cell receptor beta chains from one sample sequenced in a study of blood T cell repertoires in COVID-19. The protocol was immunoSEQ multiplex PCR, while the TCRdb copy is restricted to in-frame clones and leaves out a portion. The sample includes fewer than 150,000 clones, about 85% of them seen just once. The sample consisted of peripheral blood. The receptor set was obtained from a man between 40 and 49 years old with acute or convalescent COVID-19.

The chain combines TRBV7-9 with TRBJ2-7; 9 bases are shared with TRBD1. The CDR3 contains 14 residues. With 4 bases clipped from V and 7 bases from J, the junction kept 8 bases outside the gene matches. Germline V gene sequence: CDR1 SEHNR, CDR2 FQNEAQ (reference sequence). This CDR3 reads CASSSGTGFLEQYF. CDR3 nucleotide sequence: TGTGCCAGCAGCTCCGGGACAGGGTTCTTAGAGCAGTACTTC.

This clone has a single count. V usage is TRBV10-3 and J usage is TRBJ2-7, with D maybe TRBD1 (5 bases). There are 13 residues in the CDR3. Germline values: CDR1 ENHRY, CDR2 SYGVKD. Trimming stripped 0 bases from V and 3 bases from J, with 6 bases between. The CDR3 region is CAISESRGYEQYF. The DNA of the CDR3 is TGTGCCATCAGTGAGTCAAGGGGCTACGAGCAGTACTTC.

This clone was seen a single time. The V gene is TRBV30, the J gene TRBJ2-3, with D possibly TRBD1 on 6 matching bases. Per the germline V gene, CDR1 is GTSNPN and CDR2 is SVGIG (reference sequence). V was cut by 5 bases and J by 2 bases, with 14 bases left in between. The CDR3 covers 14 residues. CDR3 nucleotide sequence: TGTGCCTGGTCTCAGGGGCTTTCCACAGATACGCAGTATTTT. Translating it yields CAWSQGLSTDTQYF.

This clone showed up just a few times. V usage is TRBV19 and J usage is TRBJ1-2; the match to TRBD1 covers 7 bases. The trim removed 1 base at V and 4 bases at J, leaving 6 bases unmatched. Germline CDR1 and CDR2: LNHDA and SQIVND (reference sequence). The CDR3 has 15 amino acids. CDR3 in amino acids: CASSIVPGGSYGYTF. CDR3 sequence (DNA): TGTGCCAGTAGTATAGTCCCAGGGGGTAGCTATGGCTACACCTTC.

The chain employs TRBV13 and TRBJ2-1; D ambiguous. Trimming took off 5 bases at V and 3 bases at J, with 17 bases between the two ends. CDR1 and CDR2 (germline): PRHDT, FYEKMQ (reference sequence). The CDR3 length is 16 residues. The CDR3 nucleotides read TGTGCCAGCAGCCCAACCTCACGACTTCTCTACAATGAGCAGTTCTTC. Amino acid sequence: CASSPTSRLLYNEQFF.

J is TRBJ2-2 and V is TRBV5-5, with 10 bases identical to TRBD1. V shed 4 bases and J 0 bases; nucleotides not matched to a gene: 6. This CDR3 comprises 17 residues. The germline CDR1 and CDR2 sequences are SGHKS and YYEKEE (reference sequence). CDR3 nucleotides: TGTGCCAGCAGCCGGACAGGGGGTTATTCGAACACCGGGGAGCTGTTTTTT. Protein: CASSRTGGYSNTGELFF.

The rearrangement uses TRBV19 and TRBJ2-5; TRBD2 aligns across 8 bases. V gave up 5 bases and J gave up 5 bases; unmatched junction bases: 7. The CDR3 spans 14 residues. Germline V lookup: CDR1 LNHDA, CDR2 SQIVND (reference sequence). CDR3 DNA: TGTGCCAGTAGTGCCGCGGGGGGTTGGGAGACCCAGTACTTC. As protein: CASSAAGGWETQYF.

This clone occurred once. V is TRBV25-1 and J is TRBJ1-3; maybe TRBD1 (5 bases). The germline V gene has CDR1 MGHDK and CDR2 SYGVNS. This CDR3 has 15 residues. Trimming removed 3 bases from V and 0 bases from J, with 9 bases in between. The CDR3: CASSDSGGSGNTIYF. In DNA, the CDR3 is TGTGCCAGCAGTGATTCCGGGGGCTCTGGAAACACCATATATTTT. The variable domain in full, with the rest retrieved from reference TRBV25-1 and TRBJ1-3, is EADIYQTPRYLVIGTGKKITLECSQTMGHDKMYWYQQDPGMELHLIHYSYGVNSTEKGDLSSESTVSRIRTEHFPLTLESARPSHTSQYLCASSDSGGSGNTIYFGEGSWLTVV.

This clone appeared a few times. J is TRBJ2-7 and V is TRBV21-1; the D call in the table, TRBD2, was not verified against the DNA. TRBV21-1 is assigned pseudogene status. The CDR3 runs 15 residues. CDR3 residues: CASTQRQGGSYEQYF. CDR3 sequence (DNA): TGTGCCAGCACCCAACGGCAGGGAGGCTCCTACGAGCAGTACTTC.

V and J are TRBV6-5 and TRBJ1-2, with a tentative D call TRBD1 (6 bases). Germline assignment: CDR1 MNHEY and CDR2 SVGAGI. V was shortened by 5 bases and J by 2 bases, with 15 bases between the two germline ends. The CDR3 covers 15 residues. The CDR3 region has the DNA TGTGCCAGCAGTCCCCGGGACACCGGAAACTATGGCTACACCTTC. It encodes CASSPRDTGNYGYTF.

This sequence joins TRBV11-2 and TRBJ1-2, with a weak D call TRBD1 (6 bases). Per the germline V gene, CDR1 is SGHAT and CDR2 is FQNNGV. The V end was cut by 7 bases, the J end by 3 bases, with 18 bases between. This CDR3 is built from 15 residues. The CDR3 coding sequence is TGTGCCAGCACGGGGGGGAAGACAGGAGACTATGGCTACACCTTC. It encodes CASTGGKTGDYGYTF.

The count of this clone is one. Different DNA sequences within this sample yield the same CDR3. The chain uses TRBV12-5 and TRBJ2-5; 12 nucleotides match TRBD1. J was trimmed by 5 bases and V by 6 bases; bases with no gene match: 10. Germline CDR1 LGHNT, CDR2 FRNRAP. The CDR3 length is 16 residues. The CDR3 is CASGPRDRGPGETQYF. The CDR3 bases are TGTGCTAGTGGGCCCCGGGACAGGGGGCCGGGGGAGACCCAGTACTTC. The complete variable domain, with remaining parts taken from reference TRBV12-5 and TRBJ2-5, reads DARVTQTPRHKVTEMGQEVTMRCQPILGHNTVFWYRQTMMQGLELLAYFRNRAPLDDSGMPKDRFSAEMPDATLATLKIQPSEPRDSAVYFCASGPRDRGPGETQYFGPGTRLLVL.

Details on this clone: A junction boundary mismatches the germline segment, possibly from a read error. The chain uses TRBV20-1 and TRBJ1-2, with 9 bases identical to TRBD1. The germline gives CDR1 DFQATT, CDR2 SNEGSKA (reference sequence). This CDR3 has 11 residues. The DNA for the CDR3 is TGCAGTGCCAGAGGGACAGGGGGCTACACCTTC. Amino acid sequence: CSARGTGGYTF.

In nucleotides, the CDR3 is TGTGCCAGCAGCCGACAGGGGGCGGAATATGGCTACACCTTC. It specifies CASSRQGAEYGYTF. The chain has TRBV3-1 (or the pseudogene TRBV3-2) and TRBJ1-2; TRBD1 agrees at 10 bases. CDR1 and CDR2 (germline): LGHDT, YNNKEL (reference sequence). After removal of 4 bases from V and 5 bases from J, the junction contained 4 bases not matched to a gene. The CDR3 has 14 amino acids.

In this sample, this clone turned up a few times. The chain has TRBV3-1 (or the pseudogene TRBV3-2) and TRBJ1-6; TRBD1 is a possible D gene (5 bases). V was pared by 2 bases and J by 10 bases, with 12 bases between. CDR1 is LGHDT and CDR2 is YNNKEL in the germline V gene (reference sequence). This CDR3 spans 14 amino acids. The CDR3 reads CASSQWDSRSPLHF. The CDR3 DNA reads as TGTGCCAGCAGCCAATGGGACTCACGCTCACCCCTCCACTTT.

V is TRBV4-2 and J is TRBJ2-5; unclear D gene. V was clipped by 1 base and J by 2 bases, with 11 bases between them. Germline V lookup: CDR1 LGHNA, CDR2 YNFKEQ. CDR3 length equals 15 residues. This chain's CDR3 is CASSQAGLTQETQYF. CDR3 DNA: TGTGCCAGCAGCCAAGCCGGCCTGACACAAGAGACCCAGTACTTC.

The rearrangement links TRBV4-1 to TRBJ2-3; TRBD2 matches 11 bases. The V gene's germline CDR1 is MGHRA and CDR2 YSYEKL. The J segment lost 3 bases and the V segment lost 3 bases, leaving 2 bases of the junction unmatched. The CDR3 has 15 residues. CDR3 loop: CASSQTSGETDTQYF. CDR3 nucleotides: TGCGCCAGCAGCCAGACTAGCGGGGAGACAGATACGCAGTATTTT.

The chain recombines TRBV7-9 with TRBJ2-5; a weak D match, TRBD2 (5 bases). The V gene lost 5 bases and the J gene lost 4 bases, with 17 bases spanning the gap. The length of the CDR3 is 15 residues. Germline V gene data show CDR1 as SEHNR and CDR2 as FQNEAQ (reference sequence). The CDR3 loop reads CASSGNKLGTETQYF. CDR3 bases: TGTGCCAGCAGCGGGAACAAACTAGGCACAGAGACCCAGTACTTC.

The gene calls are TRBV24-1 and TRBJ2-5; D is perhaps TRBD2 (5 bases). The germline V gene has CDR1 KGHDR and CDR2 SFDVKD. The CDR3 loop spans 17 amino acids. Trimming removed 3 bases at V and 2 bases at J, with 18 bases between. The CDR3 DNA reads as TGTGCCACCAGTGATGTGACGGCTAAAGGAGGACAAGAGACCCAGTACTTC. It is translated as CATSDVTAKGGQETQYF.